These 30 T cell receptor beta chains share one sample of origin, sequenced in a study of T cells after yellow fever vaccination. Each CDR3 protein gets one entry after TCRdb re-called the 5' RACE reads with MiXCR. The sample comprises about 26,000 distinct CDR3 sequences, about 5.5% of which are singletons, and 10% to 15% rests with the top ten. The sample consisted of PBMCs, either bulk or a sorted T-cell subset (CD4+, CD8+, memory, or dextramer-sorted; not recorded which), taken 15 days after the yellow fever booster vaccination. The receptors derive from a man aged 25-40 years who received the YFV17D yellow fever vaccine.

This clonotype was recorded at least ten times. The chain recombines TRBV4-3 with TRBJ2-1; 12 nucleotides align to TRBD2. The CDR3 covers 16 residues. Germline V lookup: CDR1 LGHNA, CDR2 YSLEER. V trimming: 1 base; J trimming: 8 bases; junction bases outside the gene matches: 6. As DNA, the CDR3 is TGCGCCAGCAGCCAAGGGCTAGCGGGAGGGCAGGATGAGCAGTTCTTC. As protein: CASSQGLAGGQDEQFF.

This clonotype was seen many times. The rearrangement uses TRBV7-8 and TRBJ2-1, with D unresolved. Trimming stripped 5 bases from V and 5 bases from J, with 13 bases between. CDR3 length: 14 residues. CDR1 SGHVS and CDR2 FQNEAQ come from the germline V gene. The CDR3: CASSQSRADNEQFF. DNA of the CDR3: TGTGCCAGCAGCCAGAGCCGGGCCGACAATGAGCAGTTCTTC. The full variable domain, in which reference TRBV7-8 and TRBJ2-1 provide the parts outside the CDR3, is GAGVSQSPRYKVAKRGQDVALRCDPISGHVSLFWYQQALGQGPEFLTYFQNEAQLDKSGLPSDRFFAERPEGSVSTLKIQRTQQEDSAVYLCASSQSRADNEQFFGPGTRLTVL.

This clonotype was seen ten or more times. This sequence joins TRBV7-8 and TRBJ2-1, with TRBD1 matching 10 bases. V gave up 5 bases and J gave up 9 bases; unmatched junction bases: 7. Germline V gives CDR1 SGHVS, CDR2 FQNEAQ. This CDR3 is 14 amino acids long. The CDR3 sequence is CASSIGTGVAEQFF. Written as DNA, the CDR3 is TGTGCCAGCAGCATTGGGACAGGGGTTGCTGAGCAGTTCTTC.

This clonotype appeared many times. The chain recombines TRBV25-1 with TRBJ2-1, with D possibly matching TRBD1 (6 bases). Germline CDR1 MGHDK, CDR2 SYGVNS. Trimming shortened V by 4 bases and J by 1 base, and 8 bases separated the two germline ends. The CDR3 runs 14 residues. The CDR3 here is CASSAGQSYNEQFF. The CDR3 DNA reads TGTGCCAGCAGTGCCGGACAGTCCTACAATGAGCAGTTCTTC. The variable domain in full, with the rest retrieved from reference TRBV25-1 and TRBJ2-1, is EADIYQTPRYLVIGTGKKITLECSQTMGHDKMYWYQQDPGMELHLIHYSYGVNSTEKGDLSSESTVSRIRTEHFPLTLESARPSHTSQYLCASSAGQSYNEQFFGPGTRLTVL.

This clonotype appeared many times. The gene calls are TRBV24-1 and TRBJ2-4; D might be TRBD1 (6 bases). The V and J ends lost 5 bases and 0 bases respectively, with 13 bases between them. CDR1 and CDR2 from the germline V gene are KGHDR and SFDVKD. There are 16 residues in the CDR3. CDR3 amino acids: CATSVRTDLAKNIQYF. The CDR3, as DNA: TGTGCCACCAGTGTGAGGACAGATCTAGCCAAAAACATTCAGTACTTC.

This clonotype is medium-sized by share. The gene calls are TRBV5-1 and TRBJ2-5; D is ambiguous. V shed 2 bases and J shed 0 bases, with 14 bases lying between them. Germline assignment: CDR1 SGHRS and CDR2 YFSETQ. This CDR3 comprises 16 residues. The CDR3 reads CASSLRPPEHQETQYF. The CDR3 DNA reads as TGCGCCAGCAGCTTAAGGCCACCGGAGCACCAAGAGACCCAGTACTTC.

This clonotype has ten or more counts. Written as DNA, the CDR3 is TGCAGTGCTAGTCCAGCGACAGGGGGCTTAACTAATGAAAAACTGTTTTTT. Translating gives CSASPATGGLTNEKLFF. The chain combines TRBV20-1 with TRBJ1-4; TRBD1 aligns across 10 bases. Per the germline V gene, CDR1 is DFQATT and CDR2 is SNEGSKA (reference sequence). The CDR3 sequence is 17 residues long. J lost 1 base, V lost 3 bases, and 8 bases had no gene match.

This clonotype turned up a few times. The chain links TRBV5-4 to TRBJ2-3, with 12 bases fitting TRBD1. Trimming cost V 6 bases and J 14 bases; bases outside gene matches: 10. The CDR3 covers 13 residues. Germline V gene sequence: CDR1 SGHNT, CDR2 YYREEE (reference sequence). DNA for the CDR3: TGTGCCAGCAACACCGGGACAGGGGGCCAGTTGTATTTT. Protein sequence: CASNTGTGGQLYF.

This clonotype appeared many times. The chain is built from TRBV7-2 and TRBJ2-2; no firm D call. V was shortened by 4 bases and J by 2 bases, with 11 bases between the two germline ends. Germline CDR1 SGHTA, CDR2 FQGNSA. The CDR3 extends over 15 amino acids. CDR3 nucleotides: TGTGCCAGCAGCTGGTTGTCCTCCAACACCGGGGAGCTGTTTTTT. It is translated as CASSWLSSNTGELFF.

This clonotype was seen repeatedly, ten times or more. The V gene is TRBV19, the J gene TRBJ2-3; D gene ambiguous. Germline V gene lookup returns CDR1 LNHDA and CDR2 SQIVND (reference sequence). With 4 bases removed from V and 2 bases from J, the gap between germline ends came to 10 bases. The CDR3 runs to 14 residues. DNA of the CDR3: TGTGCCAGTAGTACTCTCCGGCTCACAGATACGCAGTATTTT. The encoded protein is CASSTLRLTDTQYF.

This clonotype was seen many times. The rearrangement uses TRBV3-1 and TRBJ1-3; D not certain. V was pared by 0 bases and J by 2 bases, with 8 bases between. This CDR3 is 15 amino acids long. Germline values: CDR1 LGHDT, CDR2 YNNKEL (reference sequence). DNA of the CDR3: TGTGCCAGCAGCCAAGAGCTGGGTACTGGAAACACCATATATTTT. The encoded protein is CASSQELGTGNTIYF.

This clonotype was observed many times. A junction boundary mismatches the germline segment, possibly from a read error. This chain links TRBV20-1 with TRBJ2-7; a possible D gene is TRBD1 (5 bases). The CDR3 is 13 residues long. From germline, CDR1 is DFQATT and CDR2 SNEGSKA (reference sequence). The CDR3 here is CSAREGARREQYF. The CDR3 DNA is TGCAGTGCCAGAGAAGGGGCGCGAAGGGAGCAGTACTTC.

This clonotype showed up many times. This chain connects TRBV4-2 to TRBJ2-7, with a tentative D call TRBD2 (5 bases). The V gene lost 4 bases and the J gene lost 6 bases, with 13 bases spanning the gap. The CDR3 covers 13 residues. The germline V gene has CDR1 LGHNA and CDR2 YNFKEQ. The CDR3 loop is CASSPYQAGEQYF. The DNA for the CDR3 is TGTGCCAGCAGCCCGTACCAGGCGGGCGAGCAGTACTTC.

This clonotype was counted ten times or more. This sequence joins TRBV29-1 and TRBJ2-4, with D possibly being TRBD1 or TRBD2 (5 bases each). Germline loops: CDR1 SQVTM, CDR2 ANQGSEA. Trimming left V 2 bases short and J 8 bases short, with 19 bases between. The CDR3 is 15 amino acids. The CDR3 loop reads CSVEWAPGTGDIQYF. CDR3 bases: TGCAGCGTTGAATGGGCGCCGGGGACCGGGGACATTCAGTACTTC.

This clonotype was recorded many times. CDR3 in amino acids: CASAGTGGYGYTF. In DNA, the CDR3 is TGTGCCAGCGCCGGGACAGGAGGATATGGCTACACCTTC. The chain uses TRBV12-3 or TRBV12-4 and TRBJ1-2; 8 nucleotides agree with TRBD1. This CDR3 has 13 amino acids. V lost 8 bases, J lost 5 bases, and 7 bases stayed unmatched.

This clonotype is a singleton in its sample. This may come from a read error, since a much larger clone is one base off. CDR3 in DNA: TGTGCCACAGGACAATACTACGAGCAGAACTTC. Protein product: CATGQYYEQNF. The chain uses TRBV14 and TRBJ2-7; perhaps TRBD1 as D (5 bases). The CDR3 sequence is 11 residues long. Germline CDR1 is SGHDN and CDR2 is FVKESK.

A note on this clonotype: The junction and the germline gene differ at one end; a read error may be behind it. CDR3 region: CARSLARGVEQFF. The CDR3 nucleotides read TGTGCCAGGAGCTTGGCCCGGGGGGTTGAGCAGTTCTTC. The chain links TRBV5-4 to TRBJ2-1, with 7 bases aligning to TRBD2. CDR1 SGHNT and CDR2 YYREEE come from the germline V gene (reference sequence). This CDR3 has 13 amino acids.

This clonotype was detected ten times or more. The V and J genes are TRBV7-8 and TRBJ2-1; D not resolved. Trimming removed 5 bases at V and 0 bases at J, with 11 bases between. The length of the CDR3 is 15 residues. Germline-derived CDR1 and CDR2 are SGHVS and FQNEAQ. The CDR3 DNA follows: TGTGCCAGCAGCCGGGCGGAGCACTCCTACAATGAGCAGTTCTTC. Translated, it gives CASSRAEHSYNEQFF.

This clonotype occurred many times. The chain couples TRBV6-2 or TRBV6-3 to TRBJ2-6, with TRBD1 identical over 7 bases. CDR1 and CDR2 (germline): MNHEY, SVGEGT. CDR3 length: 16 amino acids. After removal of 6 bases from V and 1 base from J, the junction contained 6 bases not matched to a gene. CDR3 region: CASRGTADSGANVLTF. In DNA, the CDR3 is TGTGCCAGCAGAGGGACAGCCGATTCTGGGGCCAACGTCCTGACTTTC.

This clonotype was observed at least ten times. V usage is TRBV20-1 and J usage is TRBJ1-5; D ambiguous. The V and J ends lost 6 bases and 2 bases respectively, with 8 bases between them. The germline CDR1 and CDR2 sequences are DFQATT and SNEGSKA (reference sequence). This CDR3 contains 12 residues. CDR3 loop: CSASDGNQPQHF. In DNA, the CDR3 is TGCAGTGCCAGTGATGGCAATCAGCCCCAGCATTTT.

This clonotype showed up many times. V gene TRBV3-1 combines with J gene TRBJ2-1; D remains unclear. This CDR3 is built from 14 residues. The ends were cut back, 1 base at V and 5 bases at J, with 9 bases in the middle. Germline V lookup: CDR1 LGHDT, CDR2 YNNKEL (reference sequence). The CDR3 sequence: CASSQVEANNEQFF. Here the CDR3 DNA reads TGTGCCAGCAGCCAAGTGGAAGCAAACAATGAGCAGTTCTTC.

This clonotype was counted many times. The rearrangement uses TRBV7-2 and TRBJ1-1; perhaps TRBD1 as D (6 bases). The V and J ends lost 6 bases and 4 bases respectively, with 21 bases between them. The CDR3 covers 16 residues. The germline gives CDR1 SGHTA, CDR2 FQGNSA. The CDR3 loop reads CASRGTGVGGGTEAFF. DNA of the CDR3: TGTGCCAGCAGGGGGACGGGAGTAGGGGGTGGCACTGAAGCTTTCTTT. Together with reference TRBV7-2 and TRBJ1-1, the CDR3 gives the full variable domain: GAGVSQSPSNKVTEKGKDVELRCDPISGHTALYWYRQSLGQGLEFLIYFQGNSAPDKSGLPSDRFSAERTGGSVSTLTIQRTQQEDSAVYLCASRGTGVGGGTEAFFGQGTRLTVV.

In this sample, this clonotype turned up many times. J is TRBJ1-5 and V is TRBV12-3 or TRBV12-4; no definite D call. The V gene lost 1 base and the J gene lost 6 bases, with 10 bases spanning the gap. The CDR3 spans 14 residues. DNA of the CDR3: TGTGCCAGCAGTTTAGTCCGGTCGGGTCAGCCCCAGCATTTT. Its protein product is CASSLVRSGQPQHF.

On this clonotype itself: This may be a read error: a much more frequent sequence differs by one nucleotide. The rearrangement links TRBV3-1 to TRBJ2-3; D is unresolved. CDR3 length: 15 residues. Trimming cost V 0 bases and J 6 bases, with 13 bases left between them. Germline V CDR1 and CDR2: LGHDT, YNNKEL (reference sequence). The CDR3 sequence is CASSQETSVRDTQYF. In DNA form, the CDR3 reads TGTGCCAGCAGCCAAGAAACGTCAGTAAGGGATACGCAGTATTTT.

There are many counts of this clonotype. The chain carries TRBV11-2 and TRBJ2-1; D may be TRBD2 (6 bases). The ends were cut back, 0 bases at V and 5 bases at J, with 11 bases in the middle. Germline V lookup: CDR1 SGHAT, CDR2 FQNNGV. CDR3 length equals 15 residues. This chain's CDR3 is CASSLEAGFNNEQFF. CDR3 in DNA: TGTGCCAGCAGCTTAGAGGCGGGGTTTAACAATGAGCAGTTCTTC.

This clonotype was seen repeatedly, ten times or more. The V gene is TRBV7-2, the J gene TRBJ2-7; D is unresolved. Germline V CDR1 and CDR2: SGHTA, FQGNSA. The V and J ends lost 4 bases and 4 bases respectively, with 11 bases between them. This CDR3 is built from 13 residues. The CDR3 loop reads CASSSGVPYEQYF. The CDR3 DNA reads as TGTGCCAGCAGCTCCGGCGTTCCTTACGAGCAGTACTTC.

In this sample, this clonotype turned up many times. This chain connects TRBV6-5 to TRBJ2-1; TRBD2 might be the D (6 bases). Germline CDR1 reads MNHEY; CDR2 reads SVGAGI. There are 16 residues in the CDR3. V lost 4 bases, J lost 7 bases, and 20 bases lay in between. CDR3 nucleotide sequence: TGTGCCAGCAGTTCCCCAGTGGCGGGACGGGTGAATGAGCAGTTCTTC. Translation gives CASSSPVAGRVNEQFF.

This clonotype was picked up many times. CDR3 protein: CSARGIGTDTQYF. In DNA form, the CDR3 reads TGCAGTGCTAGGGGTATTGGCACAGATACGCAGTATTTT. The chain has TRBV20-1 and TRBJ2-3; D is ambiguous. CDR1 is DFQATT, CDR2 SNEGSKA, per germline (reference sequence). Trimming stripped 3 bases from V and 1 base from J, with 8 bases between. The CDR3 length is 13 residues.

This clonotype occurred many times. The chain has TRBV12-3 or TRBV12-4 and TRBJ2-7; 11 bases match TRBD2. Trimming removed 8 bases from V and 0 bases from J; junction bases left unmatched: 3. The CDR3 runs to 14 residues. The CDR3 loop is CASQLAGDSYEQYF. Written as DNA, the CDR3 is TGTGCCAGCCAACTAGCGGGGGACTCCTACGAGCAGTACTTC.

This clonotype has a count of ten or more. V usage is TRBV27 and J usage is TRBJ1-5; D is ambiguous. With 8 bases removed from V and 5 bases from J, the gap between germline ends came to 19 bases. The length of the CDR3 is 15 residues. The germline V gene has CDR1 MNHEY and CDR2 SMNVEV (reference sequence). The CDR3 sequence: CASRPALTRYQPQHF. The CDR3 nucleotides read TGTGCCAGCCGGCCAGCTCTGACCAGGTATCAGCCCCAGCATTTT.